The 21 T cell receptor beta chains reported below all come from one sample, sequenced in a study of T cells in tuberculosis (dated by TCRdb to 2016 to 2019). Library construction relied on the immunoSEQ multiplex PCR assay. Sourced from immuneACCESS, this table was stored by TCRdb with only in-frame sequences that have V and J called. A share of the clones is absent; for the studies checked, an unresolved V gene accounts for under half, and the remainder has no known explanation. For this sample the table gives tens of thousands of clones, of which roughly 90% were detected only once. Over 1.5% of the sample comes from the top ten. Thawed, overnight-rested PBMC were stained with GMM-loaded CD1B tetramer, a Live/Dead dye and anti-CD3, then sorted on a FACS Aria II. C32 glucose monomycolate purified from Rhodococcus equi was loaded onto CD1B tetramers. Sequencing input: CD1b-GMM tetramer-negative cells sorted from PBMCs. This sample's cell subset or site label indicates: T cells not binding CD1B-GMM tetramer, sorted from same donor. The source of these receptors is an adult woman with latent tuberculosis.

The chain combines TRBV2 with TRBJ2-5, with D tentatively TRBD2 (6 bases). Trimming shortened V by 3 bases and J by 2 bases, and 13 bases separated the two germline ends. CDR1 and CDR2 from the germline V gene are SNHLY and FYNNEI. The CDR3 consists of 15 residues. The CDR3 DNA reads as TGTGCCAGCAGTGAGGGAGGAGTGGGTCAAGAGACCCAGTACTTC. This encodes CASSEGGVGQETQYF.

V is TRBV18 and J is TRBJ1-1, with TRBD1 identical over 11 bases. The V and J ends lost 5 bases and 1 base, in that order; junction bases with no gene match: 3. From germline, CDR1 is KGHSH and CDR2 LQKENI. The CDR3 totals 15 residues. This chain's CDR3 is CASSRGQGGNTEAFF. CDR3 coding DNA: TGTGCCAGCTCAAGGGGACAGGGGGGGAACACTGAAGCTTTCTTT. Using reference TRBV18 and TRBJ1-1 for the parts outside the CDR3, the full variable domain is NAGVMQNPRHLVRRRGQEARLRCSPMKGHSHVYWYRQLPEEGLKFMVYLQKENIIDESGMPKERFSAEFPKEGPSILRIQQVVRGDSAAYFCASSRGQGGNTEAFFGQGTRLTVV.

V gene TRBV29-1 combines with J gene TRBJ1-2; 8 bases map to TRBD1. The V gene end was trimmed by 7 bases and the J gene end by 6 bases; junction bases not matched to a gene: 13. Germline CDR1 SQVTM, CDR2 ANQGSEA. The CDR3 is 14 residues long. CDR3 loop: CSATPGDRRNGYTF. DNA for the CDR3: TGCAGCGCCACACCCGGGGACAGGAGGAATGGCTACACCTTC.

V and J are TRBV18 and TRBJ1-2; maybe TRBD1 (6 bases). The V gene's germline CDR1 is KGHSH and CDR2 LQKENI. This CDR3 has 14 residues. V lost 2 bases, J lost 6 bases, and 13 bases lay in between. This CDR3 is CASSPKTWTDGYTF. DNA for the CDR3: TGTGCCAGCTCACCAAAAACTTGGACAGATGGCTACACCTTC.

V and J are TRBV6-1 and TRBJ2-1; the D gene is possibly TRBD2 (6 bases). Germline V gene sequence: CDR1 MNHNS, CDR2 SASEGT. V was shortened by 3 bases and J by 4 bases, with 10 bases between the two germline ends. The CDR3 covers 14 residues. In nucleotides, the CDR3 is TGTGCCAGCAGTGACTCACGGGGGTACAATGAGCAGTTCTTC. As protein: CASSDSRGYNEQFF.

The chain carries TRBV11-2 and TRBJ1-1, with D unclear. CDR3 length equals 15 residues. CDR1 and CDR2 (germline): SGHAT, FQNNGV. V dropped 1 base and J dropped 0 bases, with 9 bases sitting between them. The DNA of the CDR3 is TGTGCCAGCAGCTTAGCTTGGACTGTGAACACTGAAGCTTTCTTT. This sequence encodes CASSLAWTVNTEAFF.

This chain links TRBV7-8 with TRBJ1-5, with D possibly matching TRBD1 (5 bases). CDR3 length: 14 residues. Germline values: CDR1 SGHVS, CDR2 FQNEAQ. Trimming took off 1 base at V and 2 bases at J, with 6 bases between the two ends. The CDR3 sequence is CASSLEQGNQPQHF. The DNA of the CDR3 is TGTGCCAGCAGCTTAGAACAGGGCAATCAGCCCCAGCATTTT.

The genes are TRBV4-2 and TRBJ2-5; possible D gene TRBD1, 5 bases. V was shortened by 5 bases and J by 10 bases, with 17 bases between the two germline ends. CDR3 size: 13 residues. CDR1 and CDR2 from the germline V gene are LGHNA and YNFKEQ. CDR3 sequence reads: CASSEASGKDQYF. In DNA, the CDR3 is TGTGCCAGCAGCGAGGCGTCAGGGAAGGACCAGTACTTC.

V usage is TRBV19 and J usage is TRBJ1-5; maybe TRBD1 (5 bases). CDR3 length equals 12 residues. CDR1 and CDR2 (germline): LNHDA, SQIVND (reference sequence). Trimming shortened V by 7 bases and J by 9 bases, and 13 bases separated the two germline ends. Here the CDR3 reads CASKTGVRPQHF. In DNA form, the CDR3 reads TGTGCCAGTAAGACGGGGGTTCGGCCCCAGCATTTT.

The CDR3 nucleotides read TGTGCCAGCAGCAAATACACAGGGCCCAATGAGCAGTTCTTC. Translated, it gives CASSKYTGPNEQFF. This rearrangement joins TRBV7-2 to TRBJ2-1; D might be TRBD1 (6 bases). Germline lookup yields CDR1 SGHTA and CDR2 FQGNSA. V was clipped by 5 bases and J by 6 bases, with 14 bases between them. The CDR3 sequence is 14 residues long.

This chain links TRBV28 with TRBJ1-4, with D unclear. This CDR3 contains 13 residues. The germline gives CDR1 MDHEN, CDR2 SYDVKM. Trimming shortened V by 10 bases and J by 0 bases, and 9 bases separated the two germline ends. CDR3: CATSLTTNEKLFF. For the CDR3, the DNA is TGTGCCACCTCGTTAACAACTAATGAAAAACTGTTTTTT.

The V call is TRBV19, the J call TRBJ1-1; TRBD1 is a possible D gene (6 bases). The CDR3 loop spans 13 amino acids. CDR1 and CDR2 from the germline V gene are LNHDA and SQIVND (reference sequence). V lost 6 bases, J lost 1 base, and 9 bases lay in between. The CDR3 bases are TGTGCCAGTAGCCTGGACAGGAACACTGAAGCTTTCTTT. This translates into CASSLDRNTEAFF.

The CDR3 nucleotides are TGCGCCAGCAGTGAGGGGGGGGGACAGCCCCAGCATTTT. It yields the protein CASSEGGGQPQHF. The chain has TRBV10-2 and TRBJ1-5; weak D call: TRBD1 (5 bases). V lost 2 bases and J 7 bases, leaving 9 bases between the germline ends. In germline, CDR1 is WSHSY, CDR2 SAAADI. The CDR3 consists of 13 residues.

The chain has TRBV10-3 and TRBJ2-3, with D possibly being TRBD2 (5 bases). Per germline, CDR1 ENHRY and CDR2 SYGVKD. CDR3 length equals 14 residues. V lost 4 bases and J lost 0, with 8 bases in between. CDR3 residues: CAISGPGSTDTQYF. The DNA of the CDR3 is TGTGCCATCAGTGGGCCGGGGAGCACAGATACGCAGTATTTT.

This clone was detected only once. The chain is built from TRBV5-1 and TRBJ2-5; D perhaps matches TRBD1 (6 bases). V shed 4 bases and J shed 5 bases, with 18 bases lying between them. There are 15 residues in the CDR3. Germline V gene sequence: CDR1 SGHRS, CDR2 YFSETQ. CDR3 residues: CASSTPDSHSETQYF. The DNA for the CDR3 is TGCGCCAGCAGCACCCCGGACAGCCATTCGGAGACCCAGTACTTC.

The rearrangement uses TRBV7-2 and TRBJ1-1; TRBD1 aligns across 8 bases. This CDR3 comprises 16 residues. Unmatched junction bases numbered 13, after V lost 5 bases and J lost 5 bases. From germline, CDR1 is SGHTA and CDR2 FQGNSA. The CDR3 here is CASSPDRAGGATEAFF. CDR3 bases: TGTGCCAGCAGCCCCGACCGGGCAGGGGGCGCGACTGAAGCTTTCTTT.

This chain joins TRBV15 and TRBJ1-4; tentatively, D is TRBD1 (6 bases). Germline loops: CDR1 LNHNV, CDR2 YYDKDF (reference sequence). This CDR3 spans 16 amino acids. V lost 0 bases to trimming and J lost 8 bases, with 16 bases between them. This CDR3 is CATSRDMTGGFEKLFF. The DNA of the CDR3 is TGTGCCACCAGCAGAGATATGACAGGCGGTTTCGAAAAACTGTTTTTT.

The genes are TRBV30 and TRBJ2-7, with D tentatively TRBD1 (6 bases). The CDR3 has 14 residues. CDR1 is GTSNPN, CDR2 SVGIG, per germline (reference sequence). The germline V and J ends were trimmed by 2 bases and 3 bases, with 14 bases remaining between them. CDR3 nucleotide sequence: TGTGCCTGGAGTCCACAAGGGGGTAGCTACGAGCAGTACTTC. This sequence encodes CAWSPQGGSYEQYF. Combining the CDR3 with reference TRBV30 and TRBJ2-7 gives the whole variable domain SQTIHQWPATLVQPVGSPLSLECTVEGTSNPNLYWYRQAAGRGLQLLFYSVGIGQISSEVPQNLSASRPQDRQFILSSKKLLLSDSGFYLCAWSPQGGSYEQYFGPGTRLTVT.

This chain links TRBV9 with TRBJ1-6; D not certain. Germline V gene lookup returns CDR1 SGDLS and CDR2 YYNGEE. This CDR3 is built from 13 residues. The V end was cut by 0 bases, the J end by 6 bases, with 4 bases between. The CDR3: CASSVAFNSPLHF. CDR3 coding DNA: TGTGCCAGCAGCGTAGCTTTTAATTCACCCCTCCACTTT.

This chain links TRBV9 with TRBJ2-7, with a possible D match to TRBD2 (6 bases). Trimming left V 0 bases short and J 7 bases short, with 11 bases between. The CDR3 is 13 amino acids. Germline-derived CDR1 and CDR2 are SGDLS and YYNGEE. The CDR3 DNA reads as TGTGCCAGCAGCGTAGGCACGGAGGGTGAGCAGTACGTC. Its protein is CASSVGTEGEQYV.

CDR3 loop: CASSLNTGFSPLHF. DNA of the CDR3: TGTGCCAGCAGCTTAAACACAGGGTTCTCACCCCTCCACTTT. The chain recombines TRBV7-8 with TRBJ1-6; D is possibly TRBD1 (6 bases). V was shortened by 2 bases and J by 10 bases, with 12 bases between the two germline ends. The germline CDR1 and CDR2 sequences are SGHVS and FQNEAQ. The length of the CDR3 is 14 residues. The full variable domain, completed using reference TRBV7-8 and TRBJ1-6, is GAGVSQSPRYKVAKRGQDVALRCDPISGHVSLFWYQQALGQGPEFLTYFQNEAQLDKSGLPSDRFFAERPEGSVSTLKIQRTQQEDSAVYLCASSLNTGFSPLHFGNGTRLTVT.